This T cell receptor (beta chain) derives from a study of T cells in localized non-small cell lung cancer. Points from the study as a whole: Overall survival was longer when the density of T cells in the blood was higher. Appearance in adjacent lung was seen for a median about 60 of the top 100 tumor clones. T cell clonality was highest in uninvolved adjacent lung, above tumor.

TCRdb's table, derived via immunoSEQ multiplex PCR, lists solely in-frame clones and lacks some. This table has roughly 30,000 clones, under 95% appearing once. This CDR3 spans 14 amino acids. V was pared by 4 bases and J by 8 bases, with 9 bases of the junction left unmatched. Germline CDR1 reads MNHNY; CDR2 reads SVGAGI (reference sequence). This clone occurred a few times. Its antigen remains unknown. The clonotype comes from a female donor of 60 years or more with stage I lung adenocarcinoma. Sequences were derived from peripheral blood, sampled before any cancer treatment. The V and J genes are TRBV6-6 and TRBJ1-2, with 8 bases lining up with TRBD1. The CDR3 nucleotides are TGTGCCAGCAGTTCGACAGGGGCCCTCTCCGGCTACACCTTC. Protein sequence: CASSSTGALSGYTF.